The entry below describes one TCR beta chain. Its matching antigen is unknown. The data are from a study of shared clonotypes between healthy human individuals. V trimming: 3 bases; J trimming: 5 bases; junction bases outside the gene matches: 3. This CDR3 comprises 15 residues. Germline CDR1 is SGHAT and CDR2 is FQDESV (reference sequence). The deep-level immunoSEQ assay was used. The assay was immunoSEQ multiplex PCR, and TCRdb's table has in-frame clones only and misses some. The table has 600,000 to 700,000 clones, around 73% seen once. Broader study findings: Lower generation probabilities were found for non-shared clonotypes than for those shared by all four donors. The naive CD4 repertoires of a handful of donors were compared, and about 5% of clonotypes were shared.

The chain joins TRBV11-1 to TRBJ2-7; TRBD2 agrees at 14 bases. The sequencing input was memory CD4+ T cells sorted from blood. Subset: CD45RA-negative fraction. This receptor was obtained from a woman in her twenties or thirties in good health. The CDR3, as DNA: TGTGCCAGCAGCTTGGGACTAGCGGGAGTACACGAGCAGTACTTC. Its protein product is CASSLGLAGVHEQYF.